These T cell receptor beta chains were read from a single sample in a study of preoperative IRX-2 immunotherapy in early breast cancer. Some clones are missing from TCRdb's copy, which holds only in-frame ones; the method was immunoSEQ multiplex PCR. The data contain tens of thousands of clones, roughly 89% of them seen just once; the ten biggest clones take up around 9.6%. The sample was gathered from a patient treated with IRX-2 immunotherapy. These receptors were obtained from a human donor with breast cancer. CDR3s include the opening cysteine and the closing phenylalanine or tryptophan. A D gene is named only where the DNA matches it firmly. For some rows the clone size is stated as once, few or many, or as a class when expanded; others skip it.

J gene,D gene,clone size,V gene,CDR3 protein,CDR3 DNA
TRBJ1-4,NA,NA,TRBV2,CASCKATNEKLFF,TGTGCCAGCTGTAAGGCTACAAATGAAAAACTGTTTTTT
TRBJ2-5,TRBD2,NA,TRBV29-1,CSAVGGRGTQYF,TGCAGCGCGGTGGGCGGGAGAGGGACCCAGTACTTC
TRBJ2-5,NA,NA,TRBV5-4,CASSLMGVETQYF,TGTGCCAGCAGCTTAATGGGGGTAGAGACCCAGTACTTC
TRBJ2-1,NA,NA,TRBV6-1,CASSAQASSYNEQFF,TGTGCCAGCAGTGCGCAGGCAAGCTCCTACAATGAGCAGTTCTTC
TRBJ1-2,NA,NA,TRBV7-2,CASSLALTLYGYTF,TGTGCCAGCAGCTTAGCGCTAACACTTTATGGCTACACCTTC
TRBJ1-1,TRBD1,NA,TRBV18,CASSPGQQNTEAFF,TGTGCCAGCTCACCGGGACAGCAGAACACTGAAGCTTTCTTT
TRBJ1-4,NA,NA,TRBV25-1,CASGAGGNEKLFF,TGTGCCAGCGGGGCGGGGGGTAATGAAAAACTGTTTTTT
TRBJ2-5,NA,NA,TRBV6-1,CASSEGVHQETQYF,TGTGCCAGCAGTGAAGGGGTCCACCAAGAGACCCAGTACTTC
TRBJ1-5,NA,NA,TRBV6-5,CASSFNSNQPQHF,TGTGCCAGCAGTTTTAACAGCAATCAGCCCCAGCATTTT
TRBJ1-1,NA,NA,TRBV6-5,CASSYAPMNTEAFF,TGTGCCAGCAGTTACGCACCCATGAACACTGAAGCTTTCTTT
TRBJ2-1,NA,NA,TRBV9,CASSVRAGTYNEQFF,TGTGCCAGCAGCGTACGAGCGGGCACCTACAATGAGCAGTTCTTC
TRBJ2-7,NA,NA,TRBV5-1,CASSSQGAYEQYF,TGCGCCAGCAGCTCACAGGGAGCCTACGAGCAGTACTTC
TRBJ2-7,NA,few,TRBV7-2,CASSHSSGMGEQYF,TGTGCCAGCAGCCACTCCTCAGGGATGGGCGAGCAGTACTTC
TRBJ2-3,NA,NA,TRBV5-4,CASSLVRDTQYF,TGTGCCAGCAGCTTGGTACGCGATACGCAGTATTTT
TRBJ2-7,TRBD1,NA,TRBV11-2,CASTRGRGQGLREQYF,TGTGCCAGCACTCGCGGCCGGGGACAGGGTCTTCGCGAGCAGTACTTC
TRBJ2-1,NA,NA,TRBV18,CASSPLGNKGKSYNEQFF,TGTGCCAGCTCACCATTGGGGAATAAGGGAAAGTCCTACAATGAGCAGTTCTTC
TRBJ2-3,NA,NA,TRBV6-5,CASSYGGINTDTQYF,TGTGCCAGCAGTTACGGGGGGATTAATACAGATACGCAGTATTTT
TRBJ1-1,NA,NA,TRBV30,CAWTGSLRTEAFF,TGTGCCTGGACCGGCAGCCTTAGAACTGAAGCTTTCTTT
TRBJ2-5,TRBD2,NA,TRBV7-2,CASRRSGVGEETQYF,TGTGCCAGCAGGCGTAGCGGGGTGGGGGAAGAGACCCAGTACTTC
TRBJ2-2,NA,NA,TRBV6-5,CASSRTSFSGELFF,TGTGCCAGCAGCCGGACCTCATTCTCCGGGGAGCTGTTTTTT
TRBJ1-3,NA,NA,TRBV7-2,CASSLDGGLAGNTIYF,TGTGCCAGCAGCTTAGACGGGGGGCTTGCTGGAAACACCATATATTTT
TRBJ2-7,NA,NA,TRBV30,CAWSVRTDYEQYF,TGTGCCTGGAGTGTCCGGACGGACTACGAGCAGTACTTC
TRBJ2-7,TRBD2,NA,TRBV6-5,CASRQGTSGNYEQYF,TGTGCCAGCAGACAAGGGACTAGCGGTAACTACGAGCAGTACTTC
TRBJ2-7,NA,NA,TRBV30,CASRPDMAYEQYF,TGTGCCAGCCGCCCCGATATGGCCTACGAGCAGTACTTC
TRBJ1-6,NA,NA,TRBV27,CASSLSSGHNSPLHF,TGTGCCAGCAGTTTATCATCAGGTCATAATTCACCCCTCCACTTT
TRBJ2-7,NA,NA,TRBV25-1,CASSELSASSYEQYF,TGTGCCAGCAGTGAATTGTCCGCCAGCTCGTACGAGCAGTACTTC
TRBJ1-2,NA,NA,TRBV6-1,CASSEQGGYGYTF,TGTGCCAGCAGTGAACAGGGAGGCTATGGCTACACCTTC
TRBJ1-4,TRBD1,NA,TRBV7-9,CASSLDVSRTGGLFF,TGTGCCAGCAGCTTAGACGTCTCTAGGACAGGGGGACTGTTTTTT
TRBJ1-6,TRBD1,NA,TRBV6-5,CASKGANNSPLHF,TGTGCCAGCAAGGGGGCGAACAATTCACCCCTCCACTTT
TRBJ2-7,NA,NA,TRBV4-1,CASSTGGGRGYEQYF,TGCGCCAGCAGCACCGGGGGAGGGAGGGGGTACGAGCAGTACTTC
TRBJ1-1,TRBD1,NA,TRBV5-1,CASSLVMGTGGWRNTEAFF,TGCGCCAGCAGCTTGGTTATGGGGACAGGGGGCTGGAGGAACACTGAAGCTTTCTTT
TRBJ1-4,NA,NA,TRBV18,CASSEQGTTNEKLFF,TGTGCCAGCTCGGAACAGGGCACAACTAATGAAAAACTGTTTTTT
TRBJ1-4,NA,NA,TRBV7-2,CASSLGQWREKLFF,TGTGCCAGCAGCCTGGGACAATGGCGAGAAAAACTGTTTTTT
TRBJ2-7,TRBD1,once,TRBV7-9,CASSPGQGAYEQYF,TGTGCCAGCAGCCCCGGACAGGGGGCTTACGAGCAGTACTTC
TRBJ2-6,NA,once,TRBV6-1,CASTSSGANVLTF,TGTGCCAGCACAAGCTCTGGGGCCAACGTCCTGACTTTC
TRBJ1-5,TRBD1,NA,TRBV6-6,CASSPGQDNQPQHF,TGTGCCAGCAGTCCGGGACAGGACAATCAGCCCCAGCATTTT
TRBJ2-3,TRBD1,NA,TRBV12-5,CASGFVDRGIDTQYF,TGTGCTAGTGGTTTTGTGGACAGGGGAATAGATACGCAGTATTTT
TRBJ2-5,NA,once,TRBV6-4,CASSEPTRTYQETQYF,TGTGCCAGCAGTGAGCCTACAAGGACCTACCAGGAGACCCAGTACTTC
TRBJ2-1,NA,NA,TRBV5-1,CASSLAASGNEQFF,TGCGCCAGCAGCTTGGCGGCGAGCGGGAATGAGCAGTTCTTC
TRBJ1-2,NA,NA,TRBV11-2,CASSPGSGYYGYTF,TGTGCCAGCAGCCCAGGTTCCGGATACTATGGCTACACCTTC
TRBJ2-2,TRBD2,NA,TRBV7-2,CASNLAGANTGELFF,TGTGCCAGCAACTTAGCGGGAGCGAACACCGGGGAGCTGTTTTTT
TRBJ1-4,NA,NA,TRBV5-1,CASSRPLGRGAGSNEKLFF,TGCGCCAGCAGCCGCCCCCTTGGGAGGGGCGCGGGGTCTAATGAAAAACTGTTTTTT
TRBJ2-1,TRBD2,NA,TRBV4-3,CASSQVYSRELAGGLNEQFF,TGCGCCAGCAGCCAAGTCTACAGTCGAGAACTAGCGGGGGGGCTAAATGAGCAGTTCTTC
TRBJ2-1,TRBD1,NA,TRBV11-3,CASSLDQSGTGGLNEQFF,TGTGCCAGCAGCTTAGATCAGTCGGGGACAGGGGGCTTGAATGAGCAGTTCTTC
TRBJ2-7,NA,NA,TRBV29-1,CSVLGPYEQYF,TGCAGCGTTCTGGGCCCCTACGAGCAGTACTTC
TRBJ2-1,TRBD2,NA,TRBV9,CASSVGTNRYNEQFF,TGTGCCAGCAGCGTCGGGACTAATCGCTACAATGAGCAGTTCTTC
TRBJ2-2,NA,NA,TRBV9,CASSVGTANTGELFF,TGTGCCAGCAGCGTAGGGACAGCGAACACCGGGGAGCTGTTTTTT
TRBJ2-1,TRBD2,NA,TRBV7-8,CASSLGTSGSSYNEQFF,TGTGCCAGCAGCTTAGGGACTAGCGGGAGCTCCTACAATGAGCAGTTCTTC
TRBJ2-2,TRBD2,NA,TRBV5-1,CASSLRLADTGELFF,TGCGCCAGCAGCTTAAGGCTAGCGGACACCGGGGAGCTGTTTTTT
TRBJ1-2,TRBD1,NA,TRBV6-1,CASSEAWGRQGWGYTF,TGTGCCAGCAGTGAAGCGTGGGGGAGACAGGGCTGGGGCTACACCTTC
TRBJ2-3,TRBD1,NA,TRBV6-1,CASSEVTGDPDTQYF,TGTGCCAGCAGTGAAGTGACAGGGGATCCAGATACGCAGTATTTT
TRBJ1-2,NA,few,TRBV29-1,CSVAGPYRGYTF,TGCAGCGTTGCGGGACCCTACCGAGGCTACACCTTC
TRBJ2-7,NA,few,TRBV13,CASSLGGPSSYEQYF,TGTGCCAGCAGCTTAGGGGGTCCGAGCTCCTACGAGCAGTACTTC
TRBJ2-3,TRBD1,few,TRBV5-8,CASSSGTAAPDTQYF,TGTGCCAGCAGTTCCGGGACAGCAGCCCCAGATACGCAGTATTTT
TRBJ2-7,NA,NA,TRBV19,CATLDRYYEQYF,TGTGCCACCCTTGACAGGTACTACGAGCAGTACTTC
TRBJ1-1,NA,NA,TRBV7-2,CASSFGYKAFF,TGTGCCAGCAGCTTCGGGTATAAAGCTTTCTTT
TRBJ2-7,NA,NA,TRBV14,CASSQESGEAYEQYF,TGTGCCAGCAGCCAAGAATCTGGGGAGGCCTACGAGCAGTACTTC